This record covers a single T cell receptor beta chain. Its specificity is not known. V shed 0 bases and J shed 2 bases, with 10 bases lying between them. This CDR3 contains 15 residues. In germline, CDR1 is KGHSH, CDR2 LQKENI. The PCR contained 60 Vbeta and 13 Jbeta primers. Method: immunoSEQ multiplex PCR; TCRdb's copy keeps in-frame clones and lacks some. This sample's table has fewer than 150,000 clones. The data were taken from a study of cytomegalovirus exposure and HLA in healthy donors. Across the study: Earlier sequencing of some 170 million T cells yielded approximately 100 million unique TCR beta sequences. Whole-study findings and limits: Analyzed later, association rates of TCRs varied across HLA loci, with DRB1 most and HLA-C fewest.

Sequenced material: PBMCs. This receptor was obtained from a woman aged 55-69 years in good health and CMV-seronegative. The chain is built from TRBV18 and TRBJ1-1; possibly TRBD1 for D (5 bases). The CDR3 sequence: CASSPPTGTNTEAFF. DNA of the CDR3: TGTGCCAGCTCACCACCCACAGGAACCAACACTGAAGCTTTCTTT.